The 8 T cell receptor beta chains in this list originate from one sample, sequenced in a study of shared clonotypes between healthy human individuals. Measured with immunoSEQ multiplex PCR; TCRdb has only the in-frame clones, and not every one. The table lists a few hundred thousand clones, around 78% of them singletons. Sequencing was done on a sample of PBMCs. The receptor source for this set is a woman in her thirties or forties in good health. Some clones in this sample may be carry-over from other donors' samples.

The chain has TRBV6-5 and TRBJ1-1; D uncertain. From germline, CDR1 is MNHEY and CDR2 SVGAGI. The V and J ends lost 0 bases and 0 bases respectively, with 5 bases between them. The CDR3 is 14 amino acids. In DNA form, the CDR3 reads TGTGCCAGCAGTTACTCGACTCTGAACACTGAAGCTTTCTTT. Translating it yields CASSYSTLNTEAFF.

J is TRBJ2-7 and V is TRBV29-1, with a weak D call TRBD1 (6 bases). The CDR3 contains 11 residues. The V gene's germline CDR1 is SQVTM and CDR2 ANQGSEA. The germline V and J ends were trimmed by 7 bases and 5 bases, with 12 bases remaining between them. The CDR3 nucleotides read TGCAGCGCCCACACAGGGAACGAGCAGTACTTC. This translates into CSAHTGNEQYF.

At least ten counts were recorded for this clone. J is TRBJ2-1 and V is TRBV6-1; TRBD2 might be the D (6 bases). This CDR3 spans 15 amino acids. The germline gives CDR1 MNHNS, CDR2 SASEGT. Trimming left V 8 bases short and J 0 bases short, with 14 bases between. The CDR3 protein is CASGVADSSYNEQFF. The CDR3 nucleotides are TGTGCCAGCGGGGTAGCGGATAGCTCCTACAATGAGCAGTTCTTC.

The chain has TRBV19 and TRBJ2-7; D may correspond to TRBD1 or TRBD2 (5 bases each). Trimming left V 1 base short and J 3 bases short, with 19 bases between. The germline gives CDR1 LNHDA, CDR2 SQIVND (reference sequence). There are 17 residues in the CDR3. In DNA, the CDR3 is TGTGCCAGTAGTATAGCCCCGCGTAGGGTGGGGGACTACGAGCAGTACTTC. Protein sequence: CASSIAPRRVGDYEQYF.

The V and J genes are TRBV27 and TRBJ2-2; TRBD1 matches at 9 bases. J lost 2 bases, V lost 4 bases, and 5 bases had no gene match. This CDR3 is 16 amino acids long. Germline lookup yields CDR1 MNHEY and CDR2 SMNVEV (reference sequence). The CDR3 nucleotides read TGTGCCAGCAGTTGGGGGACAGGGTTTAACACCGGGGAGCTGTTTTTT. It encodes CASSWGTGFNTGELFF.

This clone was observed once. The CDR3 DNA reads TGTGCCAGCAGAGCAGGGGGCGCCTACGAGCAGTACTTC. Its protein is CASRAGGAYEQYF. The chain carries TRBV27 and TRBJ2-7; 8 bases map to TRBD1. From germline, CDR1 is MNHEY and CDR2 SMNVEV (reference sequence). J lost 2 bases, V lost 6 bases, and 3 bases had no gene match. This CDR3 is built from 13 residues.

The gene calls are TRBV11-2 and TRBJ1-2, with 8 bases that match TRBD1. The ends lost 5 bases at V and 5 bases at J; junction bases unmatched: 4. The germline V gene has CDR1 SGHAT and CDR2 FQNNGV. This CDR3 is built from 13 residues. In DNA, the CDR3 is TGTGCCAGCAGCCCGGACAGGGAATATGGCTACACCTTC. Protein: CASSPDREYGYTF.

The rearrangement uses TRBV7-2 and TRBJ2-7, with D possibly matching TRBD2 (5 bases). Trimming left V 5 bases short and J 7 bases short, with 15 bases between. The CDR3 is made up of 13 amino acids. The germline gives CDR1 SGHTA, CDR2 FQGNSA. The CDR3 bases are TGTGCCAGCAGCCAAGAACTACTAGGGGAGCAGTACTTC. Its protein is CASSQELLGEQYF.